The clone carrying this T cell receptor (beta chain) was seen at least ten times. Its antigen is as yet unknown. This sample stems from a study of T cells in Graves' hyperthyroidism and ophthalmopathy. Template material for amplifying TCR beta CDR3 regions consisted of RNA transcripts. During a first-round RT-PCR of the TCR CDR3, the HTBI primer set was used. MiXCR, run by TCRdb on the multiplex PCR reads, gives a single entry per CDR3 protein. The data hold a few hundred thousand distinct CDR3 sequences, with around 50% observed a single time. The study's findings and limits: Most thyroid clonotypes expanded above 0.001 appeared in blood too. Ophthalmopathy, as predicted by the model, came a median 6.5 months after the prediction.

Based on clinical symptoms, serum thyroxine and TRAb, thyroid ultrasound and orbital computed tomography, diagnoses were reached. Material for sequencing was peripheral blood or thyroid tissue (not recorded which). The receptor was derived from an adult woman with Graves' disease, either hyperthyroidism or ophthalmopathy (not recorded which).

The CDR3 loop is CSAKPGGEKLFF. The CDR3 DNA is TGCAGTGCTAAGCCAGGGGGTGAAAAACTGTTTTTT. The chain links TRBV20-1 to TRBJ1-4; 7 bases are shared with TRBD1. Per germline, CDR1 DFQATT and CDR2 SNEGSKA (reference sequence). There are 12 residues in the CDR3. Trimming removed 4 bases from V and 7 bases from J; junction bases left unmatched: 3.